This TCR beta chain emerged from a study of patients and donors after allogeneic stem cell transplantation. TCRdb recomputed calls from the RT-PCR reads with MiXCR, one row per CDR3 protein. The sample carries 200,000 to 250,000 distinct CDR3 sequences, roughly 38% recorded once. The germline V and J ends were trimmed by 3 bases and 0 bases, with 10 bases remaining between them. CDR3 length: 15 amino acids. Germline lookup yields CDR1 SGHDT and CDR2 YYEEEE. This clonotype was seen only a few times. The receptor's source is a human donor who was either an allogeneic HSCT recipient or a stem cell or donor lymphocyte infusion donor (not recorded which). It is not recorded whose cells these are; they may come from a transplant donor. This chain links TRBV5-6 with TRBJ2-1; D remains ambiguous. The sample comprised blood, either unsorted or a sorted T cell fraction (not recorded which). CDR3 DNA: TGTGCCAGCAGCTCCCCAGTGAGCTCCTACAATGAGCAGTTCTTC. Translation: CASSSPVSSYNEQFF.